This T cell receptor beta chain was identified during a study of cytomegalovirus exposure and HLA in healthy donors. Background on the study: Across 350 to 500 genotyped donors, 81% landed in the Caucasian-associated ancestry cluster. Findings of the study overall: Among TCR beta chains, those listed as cytomegalovirus-associated numbered 164. Some public TCRs appeared in many individuals, while most sequences were rare.

This CDR3 has 17 amino acids. V lost 1 base and J lost 0, with 13 bases in between. Per the germline V gene, CDR1 is SGHAT and CDR2 is FQNNGV. Worth noting for this clone: Antigen specificity is unknown.

Primers for the PCR totalled 60 Vbeta and 13 Jbeta. Sequencing used immunoSEQ multiplex PCR; TCRdb keeps in-frame clones, though not all of them. This table has about 130,000 clones, 74% appearing once. The sample taken for sequencing was PBMCs. This TCR derives from a man aged 40-55 years in good health and CMV-seropositive. The J gene is TRBJ2-1, the V gene TRBV11-2; no firm D call. CDR3 protein: CASSLALGRDSYNEQFF. In DNA form, the CDR3 reads TGTGCCAGCAGCTTAGCTCTGGGCAGAGACTCCTACAATGAGCAGTTCTTC. Full variable domain (outside the CDR3, taken from reference TRBV11-2 and TRBJ2-1): EAGVAQSPRYKIIEKRQSVAFWCNPISGHATLYWYQQILGQGPKLLIQFQNNGVVDDSQLPKDRFSAERLKGVDSTLKIQPAKLEDSAVYLCASSLALGRDSYNEQFFGPGTRLTVL.